The clone carrying this T cell receptor (beta chain) was seen repeatedly, ten times or more. Its antigen is not identified. Unsorted whole blood supplied the blood RNA, and germline DNA was isolated too. A primer in the constant region served to generate TCR beta cDNA from approximately 450 ng of total RNA. Amplification in three nested multiplex PCR rounds with slightly modified ARM-PCR gave rise to TCR beta libraries. A C-beta reverse primer and TRBV1-TRBV30 forward primers served in each of the first two PCR rounds, at about 9 cycles apiece. TCRdb called the multiplex PCR reads again in MiXCR, with one record for every CDR3 protein. The table records 250,000 to 350,000 distinct CDR3 sequences, almost 60% of them present only once. The data originate from a study of tumor-infiltrating lymphocytes in primary liver carcinoma. Looking at the study overall: T1-T3 N0M0 was the stage of the tumors, which were roughly 4 to 10 cm across.

Findings and limits, study-wide: Tumor region pairs showed greater overlap than either tumor-adjacent or tumor-blood pairs did.

Germline lookup yields CDR1 MNHEY and CDR2 SVGAGI. V was shortened by 5 bases and J by 5 bases, with 7 bases between the two germline ends. CDR3 length: 13 residues. This clonotype was sampled from a woman aged 30 to 39 with primary liver carcinoma and hepatitis B virus infection. The chain carries TRBV6-5 and TRBJ1-6; D is perhaps TRBD1 (5 bases). The sequenced sample was peripheral blood. CDR3 in DNA: TGTGCCAGCAGTAGGGGCAATAATTCACCCCTCCACTTT. Its translation is CASSRGNNSPLHF.